The clone carrying this T cell receptor (beta chain) was recorded at least ten times. Its matching antigen is unknown. Germline assignment: CDR1 SGHVS and CDR2 FQNEAQ. The CDR3 consists of 13 residues. The V and J ends lost 5 bases and 5 bases respectively, with 9 bases between them. This entry is derived from a study of T cell repertoires in cytomegalovirus infection. Study-level results: HLA-C-restricted CMV-specific TCR beta clonotypes prevailed in the ex vivo response.

TCRdb ran MiXCR on the reads and lists one entry per CDR3 protein. The sample lists 500,000 or so distinct CDR3 sequences, about 17% occurring once. The chain employs TRBV7-8 and TRBJ1-4; unclear D gene. The receptor was isolated from a human donor in good health (CMV status not recorded). Some clones in this sample may be carry-over from other donors' samples. The sample consisted of CD8+ T cells from PBMCs. The CDR3 loop reads CASSTDLNEKLFF. The CDR3, as DNA: TGTGCCAGCAGCACGGACCTAAATGAAAAACTGTTTTTT.